This passage covers 25 T cell receptor beta chains from one sample sequenced in a study of blood T cell repertoires in COVID-19. Repertoires were generated with immunoSEQ multiplex PCR, while TCRdb's copy carries only in-frame clones and drops some. The table includes around 150,000 clones, around 80% detected once. Sequencing was performed on peripheral blood. The receptors come from a man aged 55 to 70 with active or convalescent COVID-19.

The genes are TRBV11-2 and TRBJ1-3, with 7 bases identical to TRBD1. The CDR3 spans 15 residues. With V trimmed by 5 bases and J by 0 bases, 4 bases remained unmatched. Germline CDR1 is SGHAT and CDR2 is FQNNGV. The CDR3 sequence is CASSPDRASGNTIYF. CDR3 sequence (DNA): TGTGCCAGCAGCCCAGACAGGGCCTCTGGAAACACCATATATTTT.

This clone was detected once. This chain links TRBV24-1 with TRBJ2-1, with TRBD1 as a possible D gene (6 bases). Per germline, CDR1 KGHDR and CDR2 SFDVKD. Trimming removed 5 bases from V and 8 bases from J, with 9 bases in between. This CDR3 spans 12 amino acids. CDR3 loop: CATSVRGDEQFF. For the CDR3, the DNA is TGTGCCACCAGTGTCAGGGGTGATGAGCAGTTCTTC.

This clone turned up a few times. The V gene is TRBV5-6, the J gene TRBJ1-4, with D unresolved. Germline V CDR1 and CDR2: SGHDT, YYEEEE. The V gene lost 4 bases and the J gene lost 8 bases, with 21 bases spanning the gap. This CDR3 spans 16 amino acids. Here the CDR3 DNA reads TGTGCCAGCAGCCACCTACCCGACAATAATAACGAAAAACTGTTTTTT. As protein: CASSHLPDNNNEKLFF.

This clone was found once. The chain links TRBV24-1 to TRBJ2-7, with 8 bases identical to TRBD1. The CDR3 consists of 15 residues. V was clipped by 4 bases and J by 2 bases; unmatched bases: 6. In germline, CDR1 is KGHDR, CDR2 SFDVKD. The CDR3 protein is CATSEGQGFPYEQYF. Here the CDR3 DNA reads TGTGCCACCAGTGAAGGACAGGGTTTCCCCTACGAGCAGTACTTC.

This clone was counted a few times. DNA of the CDR3: TGTGCCAGCAGCTTATCCCGCGATCAGCCCCAGCATTTT. Translation: CASSLSRDQPQHF. The chain links TRBV13 to TRBJ1-5; no firm D call. The CDR3 runs 13 residues. The germline CDR1 and CDR2 sequences are PRHDT and FYEKMQ (reference sequence). V lost 2 bases and J 5 bases, leaving 7 bases between the germline ends. Variable domain in full (rest from reference TRBV13 and TRBJ1-5): AAGVIQSPRHLIKEKRETATLKCYPIPRHDTVYWYQQGPGQDPQFLISFYEKMQSDKGSIPDRFSAQQFSDYHSELNMSSLELGDSALYFCASSLSRDQPQHFGDGTRLSIL.

This clone was detected a few times. V gene TRBV9 combines with J gene TRBJ1-1; D unclear. The germline CDR1 and CDR2 sequences are SGDLS and YYNGEE. The CDR3 sequence is 14 residues long. Trimming removed 3 bases from V and 3 bases from J, with 12 bases in between. As DNA, the CDR3 is TGTGCCAGCAGCGAGAATACAGACGACACTGAAGCTTTCTTT. This translates into CASSENTDDTEAFF.

This chain links TRBV3-1 (or the pseudogene TRBV3-2) with TRBJ1-2; 7 positions agree with TRBD1. Germline-derived CDR1 and CDR2 are LGHDT and YNNKEL (reference sequence). The CDR3 has 15 amino acids. Germline trimming cut 1 base from V and 2 bases from J; bases unmatched to any gene: 4. Here the CDR3 reads CASSQVRQGNYGYTF. In nucleotides, the CDR3 is TGTGCCAGCAGCCAAGTCAGACAGGGAAACTATGGCTACACCTTC.

The J gene is TRBJ1-2, the V gene TRBV6-5; TRBD1 matches 7 bases. The germline V gene has CDR1 MNHEY and CDR2 SVGAGI. The CDR3 runs 15 residues. V shed 6 bases, J shed 7 bases, and the junction held 14 bases outside the gene matches. The CDR3 nucleotides read TGTGCCAGCAGCGTTCTCCGGGACAGCTATACTGGCTACACCTTC. Amino acid sequence: CASSVLRDSYTGYTF.

V and J are TRBV28 and TRBJ2-3, with 11 bases that match TRBD1. Germline CDR1 is MDHEN and CDR2 is SYDVKM. The CDR3 extends over 16 amino acids. V lost 4 bases to trimming and J lost 6 bases; unmatched junction nucleotides: 9. CDR3 in amino acids: CASSSPRTGGWDTQYF. CDR3 bases: TGTGCCAGCAGTTCCCCCCGGACAGGGGGCTGGGATACGCAGTATTTT.

This clone was observed a handful of times. This chain connects TRBV15 to TRBJ2-7; TRBD1 matches at 10 bases. The CDR3 is 14 residues long. Looked up from germline, CDR1 is LNHNV and CDR2 is YYDKDF (reference sequence). Trimming at V came to 4 bases and at J to 2 bases, leaving 2 bases not matched to a gene. DNA of the CDR3: TGTGCCACCAGCACCGGGACAGGGGCCTACGAGCAGTACTTC. This gives the protein CATSTGTGAYEQYF.

The chain carries TRBV5-1 and TRBJ2-7; 7 bases match TRBD1. The CDR3 spans 15 residues. Germline values: CDR1 SGHRS, CDR2 YFSETQ. Unmatched junction bases numbered 10, after V lost 3 bases and J lost 4 bases. CDR3 coding DNA: TGCGCCAGCAGCTCCGCCGAGACAGGGATTTACGAGCAGTACTTC. Protein product: CASSSAETGIYEQYF.

The chain joins TRBV6-5 to TRBJ1-2; D possibly corresponds to TRBD1 (6 bases). This CDR3 is built from 15 residues. In germline, CDR1 is MNHEY, CDR2 SVGAGI. The V end was cut by 5 bases, the J end by 6 bases, with 19 bases between. The CDR3 loop reads CASSHRDNVVNGYTF. Written as DNA, the CDR3 is TGTGCCAGCAGTCACCGGGACAACGTGGTTAATGGCTACACCTTC.

The chain uses TRBV2 and TRBJ1-3; no firm D call. The germline V gene has CDR1 SNHLY and CDR2 FYNNEI. Trimming stripped 9 bases from V and 4 bases from J, with 13 bases between. CDR3 length: 13 amino acids. The CDR3 loop reads CASSLGWGNTIYF. CDR3 bases: TGTGCCAGTAGCCTTGGGTGGGGAAACACCATATATTTT.

The chain recombines TRBV11-1 with TRBJ1-1; D not certain. The CDR3 extends over 14 amino acids. V lost 6 bases, J lost 2 bases, and 13 bases lay in between. CDR1 and CDR2 from the germline V gene are SGHAT and FQDESV (reference sequence). For the CDR3, the DNA is TGTGCCAGCAGATACATAAACAGTAACACTGAAGCTTTCTTT. This encodes CASRYINSNTEAFF.

This chain connects TRBV7-8 to TRBJ1-3; D unclear. Trimming took 2 bases from V and 0 from J, leaving 8 bases between them. Germline values: CDR1 SGHVS, CDR2 FQNEAQ. This CDR3 spans 15 amino acids. The CDR3 sequence is CASSLQANSGNTIYF. CDR3 nucleotide sequence: TGTGCCAGCAGCTTACAGGCGAACTCTGGAAACACCATATATTTT.

The chain couples TRBV9 to TRBJ2-2; tentative D call: TRBD1 (6 bases). CDR1 is SGDLS, CDR2 YYNGEE, per germline. The ends were cut back, 3 bases at V and 0 bases at J, with 12 bases in the middle. The CDR3 loop spans 16 amino acids. CDR3: CASSASGVPNTGELFF. The CDR3, as DNA: TGTGCCAGCAGCGCCTCAGGGGTCCCGAACACCGGGGAGCTGTTTTTT.

This chain links TRBV18 with TRBJ2-3, with no clear D. This CDR3 comprises 14 residues. Germline CDR1 KGHSH, CDR2 LQKENI. V shed 3 bases and J shed 10 bases, with 17 bases lying between them. DNA for the CDR3: TGTGCCAGCTCACCGGGTGGAGCGCTGGCGGCGCAGTATTTT. It yields the protein CASSPGGALAAQYF.

The V and J genes are TRBV2 and TRBJ2-7, with 7 bases lining up with TRBD1. Unmatched junction bases numbered 12, after V lost 6 bases and J lost 7 bases. In germline, CDR1 is SNHLY, CDR2 FYNNEI. This CDR3 comprises 14 residues. The CDR3 sequence: CASSADRVVWEQYF. CDR3 sequence (DNA): TGTGCCAGCAGCGCCGACAGGGTTGTTTGGGAGCAGTACTTC.

This chain joins TRBV29-1 and TRBJ2-3; D remains unclear. Germline V CDR1 and CDR2: SQVTM, ANQGSEA. This CDR3 spans 14 amino acids. V was cut by 4 bases and J by 4 bases, with 15 bases left in between. The DNA for the CDR3 is TGCAGCGTTGCTCTGTCTGCGATCGCAGATACGCAGTATTTT. Its protein is CSVALSAIADTQYF.

This clone has a handful of counts. This chain joins TRBV10-3 and TRBJ1-1; D is unresolved. Germline CDR1 reads ENHRY; CDR2 reads SYGVKD. Trimming removed 0 bases at V and 1 base at J, with 6 bases between. CDR3 size: 14 residues. Written as DNA, the CDR3 is TGTGCCATCAGTGAGTCGATGAGGAACACTGAAGCTTTCTTT. Its translation: CAISESMRNTEAFF.

V is TRBV7-6 and J is TRBJ2-2; D not certain. The CDR3 is made up of 15 amino acids. Germline V CDR1 and CDR2: SGHVS, FNYEAQ. V lost 0 bases to trimming and J lost 0 bases, with 5 bases between them. CDR3 protein: CASSLAPANTGELFF. CDR3 nucleotide sequence: TGTGCCAGCAGCTTAGCCCCCGCGAACACCGGGGAGCTGTTTTTT. Combining the CDR3 with reference TRBV7-6 and TRBJ2-2 gives the whole variable domain GAGVSQSPRYKVTKRGQDVALRCDPISGHVSLYWYRQALGQGPEFLTYFNYEAQQDKSGLPNDRFSAERPEGSISTLTIQRTEQRDSAMYRCASSLAPANTGELFFGEGSRLTVL.

DNA of the CDR3: TGTGCCAGCAGCCCCACAGGGGTGAGGCAGTTCTTC. Protein sequence: CASSPTGVRQFF. The chain recombines TRBV3-1 (or the pseudogene TRBV3-2) with TRBJ2-1, with 7 bases lining up with TRBD1. The CDR3 spans 12 residues. Germline V lookup: CDR1 LGHDT, CDR2 YNNKEL (reference sequence). The V and J ends lost 4 bases and 12 bases, in that order; junction bases with no gene match: 6.

The chain recombines TRBV19 with TRBJ2-7; perhaps TRBD1 as D (5 bases). The CDR3 covers 14 residues. Per the germline V gene, CDR1 is LNHDA and CDR2 is SQIVND (reference sequence). V gave up 3 bases and J gave up 0 bases, with 9 bases separating them. CDR3 sequence: CASSIRALSYEQYF. CDR3 DNA: TGTGCCAGTAGTATCAGGGCGCTCTCCTACGAGCAGTACTTC.

This chain uses TRBV5-8 with TRBJ2-3; D remains unclear. The germline V gene has CDR1 SGHTS and CDR2 YDEGEE. Trimming pared 4 bases from V and 1 base from J, leaving 7 bases between. The CDR3 is 13 residues long. As DNA, the CDR3 is TGTGCCAGCAGCAGAGCCGGCACAGATACGCAGTATTTT. Translated: CASSRAGTDTQYF.

This rearrangement joins TRBV24-1 to TRBJ1-6; D may be TRBD1 (6 bases). Germline V gene sequence: CDR1 KGHDR, CDR2 SFDVKD. This CDR3 region has 14 residues. Trimming cost V 5 bases and J 10 bases, with 14 bases left between them. CDR3 coding DNA: TGTGCCACCAGTGCAGGGGCGATAAACTCACCCCTCCACTTT. Encoded protein: CATSAGAINSPLHF.